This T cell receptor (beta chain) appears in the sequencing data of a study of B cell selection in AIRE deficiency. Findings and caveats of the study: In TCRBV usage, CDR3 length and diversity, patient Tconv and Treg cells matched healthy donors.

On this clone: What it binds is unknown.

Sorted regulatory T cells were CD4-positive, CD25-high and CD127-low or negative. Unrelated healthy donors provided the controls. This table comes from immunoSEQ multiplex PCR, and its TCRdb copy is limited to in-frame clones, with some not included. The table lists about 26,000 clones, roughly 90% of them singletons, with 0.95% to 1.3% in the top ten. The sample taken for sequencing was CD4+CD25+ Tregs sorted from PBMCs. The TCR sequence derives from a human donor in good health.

The CDR3 DNA follows: TGCGCCAGCAGCTTGGACACCCCTGAAAAACTGTTTTTT. Its protein product is CASSLDTPEKLFF. The chain employs TRBV5-1 and TRBJ1-4; D not certain. Germline assignment: CDR1 SGHRS and CDR2 YFSETQ. The CDR3 consists of 13 residues. V was clipped by 0 bases and J by 7 bases, with 7 bases between them.